A single sample is the source of the 2 T cell receptor beta chains below, sequenced in a study of T cells in tumors after PD-1 blockade. Time point reported: second of two post-therapy site-matched biopsies 2 to 3 months apart. The table came from immunoSEQ multiplex PCR; TCRdb's copy has only in-frame clones and leaves some out. The repertoire holds 7,000 to 8,500 clones, with roughly 60% as singletons. This sample comprised tumor tissue, obtained after anti-PD-1 treatment. All receptors come from a human donor with basal cell carcinoma.

This clone appeared a few times. The chain combines TRBV4-2 with TRBJ2-5; D is possibly TRBD2 (6 bases). CDR1 is LGHNA, CDR2 YNFKEQ, per germline. This CDR3 region has 16 residues. V lost 6 bases to trimming and J lost 1 base, with 18 bases between them. DNA of the CDR3: TGTGCCAGCAGGGCGAACCCGGGACTCCCCCAAGAGACCCAGTACTTC. Translated, it gives CASRANPGLPQETQYF.

This clone was picked up a small number of times. The rearrangement joins TRBV2 to TRBJ2-7; D is uncertain. The CDR3 is 13 residues long. V lost 8 bases and J 0 bases, leaving 11 bases between the germline ends. Germline V gene sequence: CDR1 SNHLY, CDR2 FYNNEI. DNA for the CDR3: TGTGCCAGCTCAGGATCCTTCTCCTACGAGCAGTACTTC. Protein product: CASSGSFSYEQYF. The variable domain in full, completed from reference TRBV2 and TRBJ2-7, reads EPEVTQTPSHQVTQMGQEVILRCVPISNHLYFYWYRQILGQKVEFLVSFYNNEISEKSEIFDDQFSVERPDGSNFTLKIRSTKLEDSAMYFCASSGSFSYEQYFGPGTRLTVT.